This T cell receptor beta chain appears in the sequencing data of a study of OX40 agonist ivuxolimab in advanced cancers. Across the study: Participants could have had prior anti-PD-1, anti-PD-L1 or anti-CTLA-4 therapy, and around 40% had some. Notes on the study in general: In a subset of nonresponders, normalized T-cell clonal expansion was also low. Compared with CD4+, CD8+ T cells on average had more expanded clones.

Profiling relied on immunoSEQ multiplex PCR, and the TCRdb table lists in-frame clones only, not all of them. The sample consists of under 45,000 clones, approximately 80% of them appearing once. The CDR3 consists of 15 residues. Unmatched junction bases numbered 7, after V lost 5 bases and J lost 2 bases. Germline V lookup: CDR1 MNHEY, CDR2 SMNVEV (reference sequence). On this clone itself: Its antigen is still unknown.

The sequenced sample was CD4+ or CD8+ T cells sorted from blood, obtained in a trial of the OX40 agonist ivuxolimab. The chain employs TRBV27 and TRBJ2-5; TRBD1 aligns across 8 bases. The clonotype originates from an adult with an advanced solid tumor such as melanoma, head and neck, liver or kidney cancer. CDR3 protein: CASSTYWDRQETQYF. DNA of the CDR3: TGTGCCAGCAGTACTTACTGGGACAGGCAAGAGACCCAGTACTTC.